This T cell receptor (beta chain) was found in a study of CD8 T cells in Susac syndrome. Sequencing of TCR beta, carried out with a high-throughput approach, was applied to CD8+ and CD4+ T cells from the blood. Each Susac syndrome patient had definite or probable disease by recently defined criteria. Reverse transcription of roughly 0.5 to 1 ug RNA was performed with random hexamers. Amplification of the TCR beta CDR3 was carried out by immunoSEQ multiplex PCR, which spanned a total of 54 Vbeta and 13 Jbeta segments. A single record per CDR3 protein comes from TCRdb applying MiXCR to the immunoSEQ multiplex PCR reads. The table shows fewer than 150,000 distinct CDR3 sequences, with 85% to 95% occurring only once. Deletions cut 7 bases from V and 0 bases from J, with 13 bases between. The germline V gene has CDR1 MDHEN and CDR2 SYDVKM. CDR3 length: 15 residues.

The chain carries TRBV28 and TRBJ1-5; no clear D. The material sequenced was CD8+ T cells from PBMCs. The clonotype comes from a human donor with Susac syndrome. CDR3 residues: CASMSEKNSNQPQHF. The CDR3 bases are TGTGCCAGCATGTCAGAGAAAAATAGCAATCAGCCCCAGCATTTT.